This T cell receptor (beta chain) derives from a study of blood T cell repertoires in COVID-19. Study overall: Samples representing acute and convalescent COVID-19 were sourced from the United States, Italy and Spain. T cells, B-cell-depleted T cells, or PBMCs supplied cDNA or gDNA.

Using immunoSEQ multiplex PCR, the repertoire was profiled, and TCRdb retains in-frame clones only, with some absent. The table has roughly 150,000 clones, roughly 80% seen once. Residents of 24 US areas, aged about 18 to 95 years, made up the participants. Participants' reported clinical history set cohort assignment. Sequences were obtained from PBMCs or T cells enriched from blood (not recorded which). The clonotype originates from a woman between 18 and 30 years old who had been exposed to COVID-19.

The CDR3 region has the DNA TGTGCCAGCAGCCCAAGCGGGATCCGGAGCACAGATACGCAGTATTTT. It codes for CASSPSGIRSTDTQYF. The chain carries TRBV5-4 and TRBJ2-3, with 7 nucleotides matching TRBD2. V shed 4 bases and J 0 bases; nucleotides not matched to a gene: 8. The CDR3 runs 16 residues. The germline gives CDR1 SGHNT, CDR2 YYREEE (reference sequence).